This T cell receptor (beta chain) was captured by sequencing in a study of post-analysis software for immune sequencing data. Whole-study findings and limits: Multiple sclerosis patients showed significantly lower normalized Chao1 diversity than controls did. Among four or five TRBV segments more frequent in patients than controls were TRBV5-6, TRBV5-1 and TRBV20-1.

Sequencing libraries made from TCR beta cDNA carried unique molecular identifiers. TCRdb analysed the PCR reads with MiXCR anew, one entry per CDR3 protein. Among approximately 770,000 distinct CDR3 sequences listed, more than 45% were seen once. Deletions cut 5 bases from V and 6 bases from J, with 14 bases between. The germline V gene has CDR1 SGHVS and CDR2 FNYEAQ. This CDR3 has 13 residues. Only a few counts were recorded for this clonotype. Its antigen is not identified. This clonotype was obtained from a girl under 18 with multiple sclerosis. Specimen: blood. The chain combines TRBV7-6 with TRBJ2-7; maybe TRBD2 (5 bases). CDR3 protein: CASSPRVTGEQYF. The DNA of the CDR3 is TGTGCCAGCAGCCCGCGGGTAACGGGCGAGCAGTACTTC.